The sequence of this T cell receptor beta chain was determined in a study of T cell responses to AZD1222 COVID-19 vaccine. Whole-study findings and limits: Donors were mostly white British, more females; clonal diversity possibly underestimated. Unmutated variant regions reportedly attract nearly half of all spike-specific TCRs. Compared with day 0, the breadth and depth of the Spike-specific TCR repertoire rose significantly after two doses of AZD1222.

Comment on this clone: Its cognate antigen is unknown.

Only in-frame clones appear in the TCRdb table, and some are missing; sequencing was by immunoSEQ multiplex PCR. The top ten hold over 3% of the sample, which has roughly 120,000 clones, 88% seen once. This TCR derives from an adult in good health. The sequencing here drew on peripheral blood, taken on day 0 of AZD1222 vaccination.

This CDR3 reads CATSIDSSYEQYF. For the CDR3, the DNA is TGTGCCACCAGCATAGATAGCTCCTACGAGCAGTACTTC. This chain uses TRBV15 with TRBJ2-7, with D uncertain. V lost 4 bases, J lost 0 bases, and 7 bases lay in between. The CDR3 has 13 amino acids. Germline assignment: CDR1 LNHNV and CDR2 YYDKDF (reference sequence).